Following are 27 T cell receptor beta chains from one sample sequenced in a study of spatial heterogeneity in lung cancer. Indicated time point: sample taken at primary tumor resection. Unsorted tumor, nontumor lung tissue or cryopreserved PBMC supplied the whole RNA. TCRdb reprocessed the 5' RACE reads via MiXCR and lists one record per CDR3 protein. Of about 42,000 distinct CDR3 sequences listed, 6% to 7.5% are singletons. The sample was PBMCs, taken at surgery. These receptors were collected from a female donor with early-stage non-small cell lung cancer.

This clonotype occurred a few times. The chain carries TRBV20-1 and TRBJ1-5, with D maybe TRBD1 (5 bases). The CDR3 is made up of 12 amino acids. Germline lookup yields CDR1 DFQATT and CDR2 SNEGSKA (reference sequence). Trimming cost V 6 bases and J 0 bases, with 6 bases left between them. The CDR3 DNA is TGCAGTGCAGGGGATAGCAATCAGCCCCAGCATTTT. Translation gives CSAGDSNQPQHF.

The sample holds a few counts of this clonotype. The genes are TRBV5-1 and TRBJ2-7; 11 positions match TRBD1. Germline-derived CDR1 and CDR2 are SGHRS and YFSETQ. The CDR3 extends over 15 amino acids. V lost 1 base, J lost 3 bases, and 3 bases stayed unmatched. CDR3 sequence (DNA): TGCGCCAGCAGCTTGTCCGGGACAGGGGGCTACGAGCAGTACTTC. Its protein is CASSLSGTGGYEQYF.

This chain links TRBV12-3 or TRBV12-4 with TRBJ2-4, with 10 bases matching TRBD1. J was trimmed by 1 base and V by 5 bases; bases with no gene match: 5. This CDR3 comprises 16 residues. The CDR3 sequence: CASSRQGAAAKNIQYF. As DNA, the CDR3 is TGTGCCAGCAGTCGACAGGGGGCTGCGGCCAAAAACATTCAGTACTTC.

The V and J genes are TRBV6-5 and TRBJ1-1; D is perhaps TRBD1 (5 bases). V dropped 5 bases and J dropped 1 base, with 11 bases sitting between them. Germline V gene lookup returns CDR1 MNHEY and CDR2 SVGAGI. The CDR3 sequence is 14 residues long. The CDR3 DNA sequence: TGTGCCAGCAGTGAGTGGGGGAGGAACACTGAAGCTTTCTTT. Its translation: CASSEWGRNTEAFF.

The chain joins TRBV19 to TRBJ1-1; 8 bases fit TRBD1. J gave up 2 bases and V 7 bases, and 6 bases lay outside the gene matches. The CDR3 runs 14 residues. CDR1 is LNHDA and CDR2 is SQIVND in the germline V gene (reference sequence). CDR3 coding DNA: TGTGCCAGTACCCTGGGACAGGCTAACACTGAAGCTTTCTTT. This codes for CASTLGQANTEAFF.

In its sample, this clonotype was seen many times. The V gene is TRBV28, the J gene TRBJ1-2; no clear D gene. Germline V gives CDR1 MDHEN, CDR2 SYDVKM. Trimming removed 5 bases from V and 11 bases from J, with 18 bases in between. The CDR3 is 13 amino acids. CDR3 sequence: CASSTYSAAPYTF. As DNA, the CDR3 is TGTGCCAGCAGTACCTACTCCGCCGCGCCGTACACCTTC.

This clonotype has only a few counts. The gene calls are TRBV7-9 and TRBJ2-3, with a tentative D call TRBD2 (5 bases). This CDR3 is built from 18 residues. V was pared by 0 bases and J by 0 bases, with 16 bases between. CDR1 is SEHNR and CDR2 is FQNEAQ in the germline V gene (reference sequence). The CDR3 sequence is CASSLAVKSRGSTDTQYF. The CDR3 coding sequence is TGTGCCAGCAGCTTAGCGGTAAAGTCCCGCGGGAGCACAGATACGCAGTATTTT. Full variable domain (missing parts from reference TRBV7-9 and TRBJ2-3): DTGVSQNPRHKITKRGQNVTFRCDPISEHNRLYWYRQTLGQGPEFLTYFQNEAQLEKSRLLSDRFSAERPKGSFSTLEIQRTEQGDSAMYLCASSLAVKSRGSTDTQYFGPGTRLTVL.

This clonotype was recorded many times. The chain couples TRBV27 to TRBJ1-1; possible D gene TRBD1, 5 bases. Germline CDR1 reads MNHEY; CDR2 reads SMNVEV (reference sequence). V gave up 5 bases and J gave up 7 bases, with 11 bases separating them. The CDR3 runs to 12 residues. The CDR3, as DNA: TGTGCCAGCAGTCCCGGGAGGGGTGAAGCTTTCTTT. Translating it yields CASSPGRGEAFF.

This clonotype was observed many times. The V gene is TRBV29-1, the J gene TRBJ1-2; 8 nucleotides match TRBD1. Germline V lookup: CDR1 SQVTM, CDR2 ANQGSEA. V was clipped by 8 bases and J by 4 bases; unmatched bases: 21. CDR3 size: 17 residues. This CDR3 reads CSTTPWSGRQGLYGYTF. DNA for the CDR3: TGCAGCACCACCCCTTGGTCGGGGAGACAGGGGCTCTATGGCTACACCTTC. The variable domain in full, completed from reference TRBV29-1 and TRBJ1-2, reads SAVISQKPSRDICQRGTSLTIQCQVDSQVTMMFWYRQQPGQSLTLIATANQGSEATYESGFVIDKFPISRPNLTFSTLTVSNMSPEDSSIYLCSTTPWSGRQGLYGYTFGSGTRLTVV.

This clonotype was seen a few times. The chain uses TRBV6-2 or TRBV6-3 and TRBJ1-1, with D tentatively TRBD1 (6 bases). V was clipped by 2 bases and J by 1 base, with 8 bases between them. Germline loops: CDR1 MNHEY, CDR2 SVGEGT. The CDR3 consists of 14 residues. CDR3 loop: CASSYGQPNTEAFF. CDR3 nucleotide sequence: TGTGCCAGCAGTTACGGACAGCCGAACACTGAAGCTTTCTTT.

This clonotype was observed at least ten times. This chain connects TRBV6-2 or TRBV6-3 to TRBJ1-1; D gene uncertain. The ends were cut back, 6 bases at V and 4 bases at J, with 9 bases in the middle. Germline CDR1 is MNHEY and CDR2 is SVGEGT. The CDR3 has 12 amino acids. CDR3 sequence (DNA): TGTGCCAGCAGCCAAAAAACCACTGAAGCTTTCTTT. This sequence encodes CASSQKTTEAFF.

This clonotype was observed a handful of times. The chain carries TRBV10-1 and TRBJ2-5, with D perhaps matching TRBD2 (5 bases). With 5 bases removed from V and 7 bases from J, the gap between germline ends came to 17 bases. Germline CDR1 and CDR2: WNHNN and SYGVQD (reference sequence). CDR3 length equals 14 residues. The CDR3 spells CASSLGVQDATQYF. The CDR3 DNA reads as TGCGCCAGCAGTCTGGGAGTTCAGGATGCGACCCAGTACTTC.

V is TRBV3-1 and J is TRBJ2-3, with 8 bases that match TRBD2. The CDR3 runs 14 residues. The germline gives CDR1 LGHDT, CDR2 YNNKEL (reference sequence). The V gene end was trimmed by 1 base and the J gene end by 9 bases; junction bases not matched to a gene: 6. The CDR3 loop is CASSQGGLAGTQYF. DNA of the CDR3: TGTGCCAGCAGCCAAGGGGGTTTAGCGGGAACGCAGTATTTT.

This clonotype was observed at least ten times. The rearrangement uses TRBV10-3 and TRBJ2-2; no clear D gene. The CDR3 has 15 amino acids. Trimming shortened V by 2 bases and J by 2 bases, and 9 bases separated the two germline ends. Per the germline V gene, CDR1 is ENHRY and CDR2 is SYGVKD. CDR3 sequence reads: CAISEGAANTGELFF. The CDR3 DNA follows: TGTGCCATCAGTGAGGGAGCCGCCAACACCGGGGAGCTGTTTTTT.

The chain has TRBV2 and TRBJ2-3; no clear D. Per germline, CDR1 SNHLY and CDR2 FYNNEI. Trimming pared 8 bases from V and 2 bases from J, leaving 8 bases between. This CDR3 comprises 12 residues. Written as DNA, the CDR3 is TGTGCCAGCGGGCCGCTCACAGATACGCAGTATTTT. It encodes CASGPLTDTQYF.

This clonotype was counted ten times or more. The chain links TRBV6-5 to TRBJ1-1; 7 nucleotides line up with TRBD1. The CDR3 is 17 amino acids. J gave up 0 bases and V 2 bases, and 9 bases lay outside the gene matches. In germline, CDR1 is MNHEY, CDR2 SVGAGI. The CDR3 DNA sequence: TGTGCCAGCAGTTACAAGGGACAGCGACTATTGAACACTGAAGCTTTCTTT. This sequence encodes CASSYKGQRLLNTEAFF.

This clonotype was detected ten times or more. The chain carries TRBV20-1 and TRBJ1-6; 7 positions match TRBD1. V gave up 4 bases and J gave up 9 bases; unmatched junction bases: 12. The CDR3 runs to 15 residues. The germline V gene has CDR1 DFQATT and CDR2 SNEGSKA (reference sequence). The CDR3 DNA sequence: TGCAGTGCTACAACTCCACCCAGGGGGAGTTCACCCCTCCACTTT. Its translation: CSATTPPRGSSPLHF.

The V gene is TRBV4-3, the J gene TRBJ2-3; tentative D call: TRBD2 (5 bases). This CDR3 is 14 amino acids long. The V and J ends lost 5 bases and 1 base respectively, with 10 bases between them. The germline CDR1 and CDR2 sequences are LGHNA and YSLEER. DNA of the CDR3: TGCGCCAGCAGCACTAGATGGGGCACAGATACGCAGTATTTT. Translated, it gives CASSTRWGTDTQYF.

This clonotype was counted ten times or more. The chain is built from TRBV20-1 and TRBJ2-6, with D unclear. The CDR3 covers 14 residues. CDR1 is DFQATT and CDR2 is SNEGSKA in the germline V gene (reference sequence). The V gene lost 3 bases and the J gene lost 4 bases, with 10 bases spanning the gap. As DNA, the CDR3 is TGCAGTGCTAGCGGCCCTGCAGGGGCCAACGTCCTGACTTTC. This sequence encodes CSASGPAGANVLTF.

The sample holds many counts of this clonotype. V and J are TRBV4-3 and TRBJ1-2, with 8 bases identical to TRBD1. The length of the CDR3 is 14 residues. Germline V CDR1 and CDR2: LGHNA, YSLEER. J lost 5 bases, V lost 3 bases, and 5 bases had no gene match. CDR3 sequence (DNA): TGCGCCAGCAGCCAGGACAGGGTTCGTTATGGCTACACCTTC. It encodes CASSQDRVRYGYTF.

This clonotype was found a few times. The V gene is TRBV19, the J gene TRBJ2-2, with D perhaps TRBD2 (5 bases). The V end was cut by 4 bases, the J end by 2 bases, with 8 bases between. There are 14 residues in the CDR3. CDR1 LNHDA and CDR2 SQIVND come from the germline V gene (reference sequence). This CDR3 is CASSNGLNTGELFF. The CDR3 bases are TGTGCCAGTAGTAACGGACTTAACACCGGGGAGCTGTTTTTT.

The sample holds many counts of this clonotype. The rearrangement joins TRBV20-1 to TRBJ2-7; D is unresolved. Trimming left V 0 bases short and J 0 bases short, with 15 bases between. The CDR3 covers 16 residues. Germline V gives CDR1 DFQATT, CDR2 SNEGSKA (reference sequence). CDR3 in DNA: TGCAGTGCTAGAGATGGGAAAGAATCACACTCCTACGAGCAGTACTTC. This translates into CSARDGKESHSYEQYF.

This clonotype was found many times. The chain couples TRBV14 to TRBJ1-5; 10 bases map to TRBD1. J gave up 7 bases and V 1 base, and 4 bases lay outside the gene matches. Germline CDR1 SGHDN, CDR2 FVKESK. The CDR3 loop spans 15 amino acids. The CDR3 protein is CASSQGGTGEQPQHF. Here the CDR3 DNA reads TGTGCCAGCAGCCAAGGCGGGACAGGGGAGCAGCCCCAGCATTTT.

J is TRBJ1-6 and V is TRBV20-1; D is unresolved. This CDR3 contains 13 residues. CDR1 is DFQATT and CDR2 is SNEGSKA in the germline V gene (reference sequence). V dropped 1 base and J dropped 10 bases, with 11 bases sitting between them. CDR3 sequence (DNA): TGCAGTGCTAGAGTGCAGGAATGGTCACCCCTCCACTTT. It codes for CSARVQEWSPLHF.

This clonotype was found many times. The chain links TRBV6-5 to TRBJ2-1, with D unclear. The CDR3 length is 12 residues. Trimming pared 0 bases from V and 9 bases from J, leaving 6 bases between. CDR1 is MNHEY and CDR2 is SVGAGI in the germline V gene. CDR3 sequence (DNA): TGTGCCAGCAGTTACTCGACGGTTGAGCAGTTCTTC. This gives the protein CASSYSTVEQFF.

This clonotype has only a few counts. The genes are TRBV5-5 and TRBJ2-5; no firm D call. The CDR3 has 13 residues. V lost 0 bases and J 1 base, leaving 4 bases between the germline ends. Per germline, CDR1 SGHKS and CDR2 YYEKEE (reference sequence). The CDR3 DNA reads TGTGCCAGCAGCTTGGCAGCCCAAGAGACCCAGTACTTC. Its translation: CASSLAAQETQYF.

The J gene is TRBJ1-2, the V gene TRBV5-1, with D uncertain. This CDR3 is built from 13 residues. The germline V and J ends were trimmed by 2 bases and 4 bases, with 9 bases remaining between them. Germline CDR1 and CDR2: SGHRS and YFSETQ. In DNA, the CDR3 is TGCGCCAGCAGCTTCGGGTGGGGCTATGGCTACACCTTC. This sequence encodes CASSFGWGYGYTF.